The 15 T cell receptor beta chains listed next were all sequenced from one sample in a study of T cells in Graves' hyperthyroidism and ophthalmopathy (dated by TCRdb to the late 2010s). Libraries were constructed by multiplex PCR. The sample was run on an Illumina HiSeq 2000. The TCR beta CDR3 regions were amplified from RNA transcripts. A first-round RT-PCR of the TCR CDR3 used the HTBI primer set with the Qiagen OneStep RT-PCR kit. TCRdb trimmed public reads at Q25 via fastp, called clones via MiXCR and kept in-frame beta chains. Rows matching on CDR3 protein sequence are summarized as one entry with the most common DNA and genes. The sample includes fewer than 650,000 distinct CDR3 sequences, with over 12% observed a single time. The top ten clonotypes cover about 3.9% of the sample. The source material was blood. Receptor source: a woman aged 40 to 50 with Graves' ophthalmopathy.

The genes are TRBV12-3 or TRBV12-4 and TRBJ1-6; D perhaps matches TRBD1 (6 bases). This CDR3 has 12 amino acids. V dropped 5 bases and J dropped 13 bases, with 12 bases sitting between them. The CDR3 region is CASSTGFVPLHF. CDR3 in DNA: TGTGCCAGCAGTACAGGGTTTGTCCCCCTCCACTTT.

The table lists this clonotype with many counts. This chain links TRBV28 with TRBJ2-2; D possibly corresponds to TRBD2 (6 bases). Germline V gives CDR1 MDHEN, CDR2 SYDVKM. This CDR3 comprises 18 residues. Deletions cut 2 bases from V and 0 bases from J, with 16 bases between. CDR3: CASSLDGRLATNTGELFF. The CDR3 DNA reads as TGTGCCAGCAGTTTAGACGGTCGGCTAGCGACGAACACCGGGGAGCTGTTTTTT.

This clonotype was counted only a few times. The CDR3, as DNA: TGCGCCAGCAGCCAAGATCGCAGCAGAACTGGAAACACCATATATTTT. This codes for CASSQDRSRTGNTIYF. This chain uses TRBV4-3 with TRBJ1-3; no clear D. Germline CDR1 is LGHNA and CDR2 is YSLEER. The CDR3 spans 16 residues. V lost 0 bases and J lost 2, with 11 bases in between.

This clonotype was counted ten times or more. CDR3 sequence reads: CATSDPPGEGTKETQYF. For the CDR3, the DNA is TGTGCCACCAGTGATCCACCGGGGGAGGGGACTAAAGAGACCCAGTACTTC. This chain uses TRBV24-1 with TRBJ2-5; 7 bases map to TRBD2. The germline gives CDR1 KGHDR, CDR2 SFDVKD. The CDR3 consists of 17 residues. Trimming cost V 3 bases and J 3 bases; bases outside gene matches: 12.

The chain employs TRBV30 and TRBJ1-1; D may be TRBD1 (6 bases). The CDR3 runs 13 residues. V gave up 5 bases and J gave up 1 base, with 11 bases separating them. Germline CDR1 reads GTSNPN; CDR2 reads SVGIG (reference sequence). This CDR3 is CAWGGQKNTEAFF. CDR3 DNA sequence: TGTGCCTGGGGGGGACAAAAGAACACTGAAGCTTTCTTT.

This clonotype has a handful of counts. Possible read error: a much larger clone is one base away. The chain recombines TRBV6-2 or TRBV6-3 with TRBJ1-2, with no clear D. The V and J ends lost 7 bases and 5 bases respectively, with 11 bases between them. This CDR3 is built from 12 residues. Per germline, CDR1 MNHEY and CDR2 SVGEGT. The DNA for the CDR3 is TGTGCCAGCACAGTTACCAGTTATGGCTACACCTTC. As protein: CASTVTSYGYTF.

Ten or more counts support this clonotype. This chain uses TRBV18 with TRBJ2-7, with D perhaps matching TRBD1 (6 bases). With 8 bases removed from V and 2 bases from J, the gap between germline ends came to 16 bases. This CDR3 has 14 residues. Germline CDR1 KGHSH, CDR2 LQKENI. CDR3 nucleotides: TGTGCCAGCAGTCCCGGGCAGGGGCCCTACGAGCAGTACTTC. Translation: CASSPGQGPYEQYF.

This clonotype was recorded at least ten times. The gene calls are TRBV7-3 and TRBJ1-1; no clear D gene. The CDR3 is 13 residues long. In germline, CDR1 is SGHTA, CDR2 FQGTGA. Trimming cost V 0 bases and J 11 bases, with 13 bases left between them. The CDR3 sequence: CASSLTTAEEAFF. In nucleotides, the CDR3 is TGTGCCAGCAGCTTAACCACGGCCGAGGAGGCTTTCTTT. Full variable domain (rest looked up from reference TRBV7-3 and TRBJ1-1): GAGVSQTPSNKVTEKGKYVELRCDPISGHTALYWYRQSLGQGPEFLIYFQGTGAADDSGLPNDRFFAVRPEGSVSTLKIQRTERGDSAVYLCASSLTTAEEAFFGQGTRLTVV.

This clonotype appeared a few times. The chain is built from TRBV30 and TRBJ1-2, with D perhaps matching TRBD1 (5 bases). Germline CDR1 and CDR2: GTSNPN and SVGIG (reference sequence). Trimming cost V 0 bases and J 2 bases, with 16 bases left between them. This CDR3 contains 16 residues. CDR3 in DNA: TGTGCCTGGAGTGTATGGCCCGGTGGGGGAAACTATGGCTACACCTTC. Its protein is CAWSVWPGGGNYGYTF. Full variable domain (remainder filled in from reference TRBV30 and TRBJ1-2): SQTIHQWPATLVQPVGSPLSLECTVEGTSNPNLYWYRQAAGRGLQLLFYSVGIGQISSEVPQNLSASRPQDRQFILSSKKLLLSDSGFYLCAWSVWPGGGNYGYTFGSGTRLTVV.

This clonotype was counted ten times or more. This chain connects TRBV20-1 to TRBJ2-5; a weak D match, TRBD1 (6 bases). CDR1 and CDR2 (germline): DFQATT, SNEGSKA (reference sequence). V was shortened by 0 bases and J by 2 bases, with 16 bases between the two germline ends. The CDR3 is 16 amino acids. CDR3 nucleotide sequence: TGCAGTGCTAGAGATTTTAGGGGGAAGGGGCAAGAGACCCAGTACTTC. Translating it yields CSARDFRGKGQETQYF.

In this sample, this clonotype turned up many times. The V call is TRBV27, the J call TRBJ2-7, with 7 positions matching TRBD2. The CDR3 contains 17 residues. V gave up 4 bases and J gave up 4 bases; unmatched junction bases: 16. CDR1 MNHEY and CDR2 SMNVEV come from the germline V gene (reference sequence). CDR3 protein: CASSWLSYRGSGYEQYF. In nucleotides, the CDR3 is TGTGCCAGCAGTTGGCTAAGTTACCGCGGGAGCGGGTACGAGCAGTACTTC.

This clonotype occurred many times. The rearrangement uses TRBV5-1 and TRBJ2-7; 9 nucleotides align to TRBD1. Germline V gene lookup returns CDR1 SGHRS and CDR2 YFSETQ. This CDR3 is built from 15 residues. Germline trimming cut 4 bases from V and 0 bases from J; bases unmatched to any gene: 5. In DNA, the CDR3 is TGCGCCAGCAGCGCCCAGACAGGGGGCTCCTACGAGCAGTACTTC. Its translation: CASSAQTGGSYEQYF.

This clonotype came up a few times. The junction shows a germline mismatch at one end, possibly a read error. The CDR3 is CAIRKQDTDNSPLHF. CDR3 bases: TGTGCCATCAGAAAACAGGACACCGATAATTCCCCCCTCCACTTT. This chain links TRBV10-3 with TRBJ1-6, with a weak D call TRBD1 (5 bases). The CDR3 length is 15 residues. CDR1 is ENHRY and CDR2 is SYGVKD in the germline V gene.

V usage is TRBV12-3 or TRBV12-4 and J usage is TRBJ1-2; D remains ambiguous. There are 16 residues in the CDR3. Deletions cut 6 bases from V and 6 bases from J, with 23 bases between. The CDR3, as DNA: TGTGCCAGCAGCCCTCACGTCGGGCTTTACCCGGATGGCTACACCTTC. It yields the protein CASSPHVGLYPDGYTF.

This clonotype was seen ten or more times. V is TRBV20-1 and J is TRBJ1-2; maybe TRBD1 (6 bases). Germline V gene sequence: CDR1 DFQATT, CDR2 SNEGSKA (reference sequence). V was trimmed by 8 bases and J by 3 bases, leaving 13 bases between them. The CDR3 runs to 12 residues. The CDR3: CSTEGDDYGYTF. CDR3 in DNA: TGCAGTACCGAGGGGGATGACTATGGCTACACCTTC.